This T cell receptor beta chain was found in a study of shared clonotypes between healthy human individuals. This table comes from immunoSEQ multiplex PCR, and its TCRdb copy is limited to in-frame clones, with some not included. This table holds 150,000 to 200,000 clones, about 93% found once. Looked up from germline, CDR1 is GTSNPN and CDR2 is SVGIG (reference sequence). This CDR3 region has 13 residues. V was shortened by 8 bases and J by 0 bases, with 11 bases between the two germline ends. The genes are TRBV30 and TRBJ1-3, with D hard to call. The sequenced material came from naive CD4+ T cells sorted from blood. Subset meaning: CD45RA+ positively selected. The receptor comes from a woman aged 25 to 39 in good health. DNA for the CDR3: TGTGCCCTTTCGTCGATCTCTGGAAACACCATATATTTT. Protein sequence: CALSSISGNTIYF.